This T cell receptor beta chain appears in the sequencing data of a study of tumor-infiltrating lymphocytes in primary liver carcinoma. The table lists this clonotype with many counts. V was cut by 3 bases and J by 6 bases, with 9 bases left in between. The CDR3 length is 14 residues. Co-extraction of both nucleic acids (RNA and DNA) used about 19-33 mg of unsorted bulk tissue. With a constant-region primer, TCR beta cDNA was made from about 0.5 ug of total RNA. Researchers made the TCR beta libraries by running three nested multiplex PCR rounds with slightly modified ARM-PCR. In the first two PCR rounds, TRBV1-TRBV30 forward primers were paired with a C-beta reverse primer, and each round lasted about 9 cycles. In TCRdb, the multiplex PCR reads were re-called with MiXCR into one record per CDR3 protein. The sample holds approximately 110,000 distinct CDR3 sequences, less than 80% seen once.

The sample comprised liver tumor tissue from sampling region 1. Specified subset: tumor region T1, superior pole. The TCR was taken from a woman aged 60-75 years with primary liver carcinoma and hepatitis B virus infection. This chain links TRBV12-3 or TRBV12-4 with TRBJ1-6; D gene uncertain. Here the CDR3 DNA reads TGTGCCAGCAGTTTCGGGCAGCCTAATTCACCCCTCCACTTT. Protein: CASSFGQPNSPLHF.